The present TCR beta chain was sequenced within a study of blood T cell repertoires in COVID-19 (dated by TCRdb to the early 2020s). Regarding the research as a whole: The collaborator samples originated in the United States, Italy and Spain and spanned the acute and convalescent phases of COVID-19. The samples were drawn from the first 160 participants of the ongoing ImmuneRACE study and from 1,254 subjects provided by 6 global collaborators. The repertoires were released in a freely available public database meant as a resource for research on the immune response to SARS-CoV-2. HLA class I and class II types, where available, came from metadata supplied by the sample provider rather than from assay-based typing. A de-identified subject ID, COVID-19 status, age in years and sex were almost always included in the sample metadata. The material from the prospective study consisted of cDNA or gDNA derived from T cells, B-cell-depleted T cells, or PBMCs. Deeply sampled blood TCRbeta repertoires from subjects exposed to, actively infected with, or recovered from COVID-19 were included in the dataset.

What the study reported, not specific to this receptor: Clinical and demographic metadata were provided uncurated, with the amount varying by source and participant.

Measured from the cysteine to the phenylalanine, the CDR3 is 15 residues long. Solely the CDR3 DNA is kept, with 45 bases framed from the first base. A distance of 13 bases separates the germline ends of V and J, which lose 0 bases and 7 bases respectively. CDR1 MNHEY and CDR2 SVGAGI were looked up in the germline V gene. Participants in the prospective study were enrolled through a virtual design, were aged roughly 18 to 100 years, and lived in approximately 25 United States geographic areas. To assign participants to cohorts, the prospective study relied on clinical history that participants themselves reported in a screening survey and a study questionnaire. Recovered participants in ImmuneRACE Cohort 3 were defined by two consecutive negative NP/OP PCR tests, clearance by a healthcare professional, or resolution of symptoms. In the prospective study, mobile phlebotomists collected whole blood, serum and a nasopharyngeal or oropharyngeal swab from each participant. Participants in the prospective study had the option to provide additional blood draws and questionnaires over a 2-month period. Blood samples from the prospective study were shipped frozen or at room temperature prior to DNA extraction.

TCRbeta CDR3 regions were amplified from genomic DNA by means of the immunoSEQ Assay, a bias-controlled multiplex PCR. The authors' analysis ran thus. The number of nucleated cells in each sample was estimated by amplification of reference gene primers within the assay. To quantify the absolute abundance of each unique TCRbeta CDR3 rearrangement, sequence reads were collapsed and filtered. For each sample, productive Simpson clonality was calculated as the square root of Simpson's diversity index over productive rearrangements. This is the immuneACCESS table as TCRdb keeps it, with only in-frame sequences that have V and J called. A part of the clones is gone; compared with another copy, unresolved V genes explain less than half, and the rest is unexplained. That table is the source of V, J and clone size, and D and trimming were worked out from the DNA. This sample comprises approximately 490,000 clones, approximately 86% of them detected only once. The ten largest clones capture 0.7% of the sample.

As to this clone: Its target antigen remains unknown. No base-level quality is on record; no much larger clone is a single base apart.

The chain is encoded by TRBV6-5 joined to TRBJ2-1, and TRBD1 may be the D gene, going by 7 matching bases. The sequenced material came from PBMCs or T cells enriched from blood (not recorded which). This TCR derives from a woman aged 18-30 years who had recovered from COVID-19. The nucleotides read TGTGCCAGCAGTTACTCCACAGGGGCGGGGAATGAGCAGTTCTTC. Its protein product is CASSYSTGAGNEQFF.